The clone carrying this T cell receptor beta chain showed up just a few times. As yet, its antigen is unknown. These data are taken from a study of T cell responses to AZD1222 COVID-19 vaccine. General study findings and limits: The donor cohort was predominantly white British with a female majority, and clonal diversity may have been underestimated.

Some clones are missing from TCRdb's copy, which holds only in-frame ones; the method was immunoSEQ multiplex PCR. Among 110,000 to 150,000 clones, roughly 93% were seen once, and the ten largest hold about 1.9%. Sequenced material: peripheral blood, taken 28 days after the second AZD1222 dose. This receptor was taken from an adult who received the AZD1222 COVID-19 vaccine.

The DNA for the CDR3 is TGTGCCAGCAGTCATGACAGGGGAGAGGTGGGGTCCCAGCATTTT. It is translated as CASSHDRGEVGSQHF. The chain combines TRBV6-5 with TRBJ1-5; 8 nucleotides match TRBD1. This CDR3 is built from 15 residues. CDR1 is MNHEY, CDR2 SVGAGI, per germline. V shed 5 bases and J 11 bases; nucleotides not matched to a gene: 14.